This T cell receptor beta chain was recovered during a study of glioma-infiltrating T cells after dendritic cell vaccination. Study results and caveats: No direct clonality-survival link was found; a diverse polyclonal response may matter.

Germline CDR1 reads SGDLS; CDR2 reads YYNGEE. Between the trimmed V and J ends, which lost 4 bases and 7 bases, there was a span of 9 bases. The CDR3 covers 12 residues. A word on this clone: Its antigen is unidentified.

Up to about 2 ug genomic DNA was used for TCRB CDR3 amplification. The PCR used 60 V beta and 13 J beta primers. Only in-frame clones appear in the TCRdb table, and some are missing; sequencing was by immunoSEQ multiplex PCR. Altogether approximately 50,000 clones are present, 70% to 90% being singletons, with the ten largest covering around 5%. Time point indicated: after dendritic cell vaccination, including at tumor progression/relapse. The material sequenced was blood, taken after dendritic cell vaccination. The receptor was isolated from a human donor with glioblastoma. The rearrangement uses TRBV9 and TRBJ2-1; D gene unclear. CDR3 amino acids: CASSRGENEQFF. The CDR3, as DNA: TGTGCCAGCAGCCGCGGTGAAAATGAGCAGTTCTTC.